This T cell receptor beta chain was profiled in a study of CD8 T cells in ankylosing spondylitis. Libraries for TCR beta were made by quantitative 5'-RACE with molecular barcodes. TCRdb processed the 5' RACE reads anew with MiXCR; each CDR3 protein has one entry. The table lists about 160,000 distinct CDR3 sequences, approximately 10% of them singletons, with approximately 15% in the top ten. Whole-study results and caveats: In ankylosing spondylitis blood, a motif of seven to nine highly homologous TCR beta variants appeared characteristic. Clones tied to disease were said to be significantly enriched in matched ankylosing spondylitis synovial fluid. Disease-associated clones were CD8+ and fairly uncommon in peripheral blood.

This clonotype appeared many times. Its target is not known. CDR1 is LGHNA, CDR2 YSLEER, per germline. The CDR3 is made up of 16 amino acids. Trimming cost V 0 bases and J 3 bases, with 15 bases left between them. This sequence originates from a female donor with ankylosing spondylitis or in good health (not recorded which). What was sequenced was blood, either unsorted or a sorted T cell fraction (not recorded which). The chain joins TRBV4-3 to TRBJ2-7, with D possibly matching TRBD1 (5 bases). CDR3 region: CASSQDFPRVYYEQYF. For the CDR3, the DNA is TGCGCCAGCAGCCAAGATTTTCCCAGGGTCTACTACGAGCAGTACTTC.